What follows are 4 T cell receptor beta chains derived from one specimen sequenced in a study of blood T cells in healthy people across ages (dated by TCRdb to the mid-2010s). The library was prepared using 5' RACE. Sequenced using an Illumina HiSeq 2500. A second PCR of roughly 6 to 11 cycles was performed with a sample-barcoded 5' primer and a J-beta primer mix. TCRdb reprocessed the public reads (quality trimming at Q25 with fastp, clone calling with MiXCR) and kept in-frame beta chains. Every CDR3 protein is listed once, alongside the most common genes and DNA of its rows. The sample table contains more than 800,000 distinct CDR3 sequences; only one count was recorded for 29% of them. Around 15% of the sample lies in the top ten. The specimen was blood. The receptors derive from a woman of 80 years or more in good health.

This clonotype was observed many times. The chain uses TRBV7-8 and TRBJ2-7; D is perhaps TRBD2 (6 bases). The germline V and J ends were trimmed by 2 bases and 0 bases, with 14 bases remaining between them. Germline lookup yields CDR1 SGHVS and CDR2 FQNEAQ. The CDR3 length is 16 residues. The CDR3 DNA sequence: TGTGCCAGCAGCTTATTCGGCGGGACGAGCTCCTACGAGCAGTACTTC. As protein: CASSLFGGTSSYEQYF.

To note about this clonotype: Just one base apart from a much larger clone, this may be a read error. The gene calls are TRBV6-5 and TRBJ2-5; 11 bases align to TRBD2. The CDR3 consists of 15 residues. V shed 4 bases, J shed 11 bases, and the junction held 12 bases outside the gene matches. CDR1 is MNHEY and CDR2 is SVGAGI in the germline V gene. The CDR3 sequence is CASSLAGGLGGEQYF. The CDR3 region has the DNA TGTGCCAGCAGTTTAGCGGGGGGGCTTGGAGGGGAGCAGTACTTC.

In this sample, this clonotype turned up a few times. V and J are TRBV28 and TRBJ2-5, with a possible D match to TRBD1 (6 bases). The V and J ends lost 6 bases and 2 bases respectively, with 16 bases between them. Germline assignment: CDR1 MDHEN and CDR2 SYDVKM. The CDR3 contains 15 residues. CDR3 loop: CASSDTLGQQETQYF. The CDR3 coding sequence is TGTGCCAGCAGCGACACATTGGGACAACAAGAGACCCAGTACTTC. The full variable domain, rest sourced from reference TRBV28 and TRBJ2-5, is DVKVTQSSRYLVKRTGEKVFLECVQDMDHENMFWYRQDPGLGLRLIYFSYDVKMKEKGDIPEGYSVSREKKERFSLILESASTNQTSMYLCASSDTLGQQETQYFGPGTRLLVL.

V is TRBV15 and J is TRBJ2-5; D gene unclear. This CDR3 is built from 13 residues. V lost 1 base to trimming and J lost 3 bases, with 6 bases between them. Germline loops: CDR1 LNHNV, CDR2 YYDKDF (reference sequence). The CDR3 DNA reads as TGTGCCACCAGCAGAGGGAACAAAGAGACCCAGTACTTC. Residues: CATSRGNKETQYF.